These T cell receptor beta chains were read from a single sample in a study of control samples from healthy donors and cancer patients. Here immunoSEQ multiplex PCR was the method, and the copy in TCRdb shows in-frame clones only, minus some. Of 100,000 to 150,000 clones in the sample, around 93% are singletons; the top ten hold about 1.5%. The sequenced sample consisted of PBMCs. These receptors all stem from a middle-aged man with head and neck cancer. CDR3s include the opening cysteine and the closing phenylalanine or tryptophan. A D gene is named only where the DNA matches it firmly. Not every row has a clone size; where given, it reads once, few, many or a size class.

v_gene: TRBV7-9; abundance: NA; d_gene: NA; j_gene: TRBJ1-1; CDR3nt: TGTGCCAGCAGCTTAATCGCCAGTTCCACTGAAGCTTTCTTT; CDR3aa: CASSLIASSTEAFF
v_gene: TRBV9; abundance: NA; d_gene: NA; j_gene: TRBJ1-6; CDR3nt: TGTGCCAGCACCCCGGGAGGGGTAAATTCACCCCTCCACTTT; CDR3aa: CASTPGGVNSPLHF
v_gene: TRBV5-1; abundance: once; d_gene: NA; j_gene: TRBJ2-5; CDR3nt: TGCGCCAGCAGCGGGCGGGGACGGACAGAGACCCAGTACTTC; CDR3aa: CASSGRGRTETQYF
v_gene: TRBV28; abundance: NA; d_gene: NA; j_gene: TRBJ2-2; CDR3nt: TGTGCCAGCAGTTTCGCGAACACCGGGGAGCTGTTTTTT; CDR3aa: CASSFANTGELFF
v_gene: TRBV28; abundance: once; d_gene: NA; j_gene: TRBJ1-1; CDR3nt: TGTGCCAGCAGTTTAGGCCCTTCAAACTCTTTCTTT; CDR3aa: CASSLGPSNSFF
v_gene: TRBV18; abundance: NA; d_gene: NA; j_gene: TRBJ2-5; CDR3nt: TGTGCCAGCTCAGCGTCCACCACGGAGACCCAGTACTTC; CDR3aa: CASSASTTETQYF
v_gene: TRBV29-1; abundance: NA; d_gene: TRBD1; j_gene: TRBJ1-2; CDR3nt: TGCAGCGGATGGACAGGGGAGGGGTATGGCTACACCTTC; CDR3aa: CSGWTGEGYGYTF
v_gene: TRBV29-1; abundance: NA; d_gene: TRBD2; j_gene: TRBJ2-1; CDR3nt: TGCAGCGTTGCCGGCGGACTAGCGGGGGATGTTGAGCAGTTCTTC; CDR3aa: CSVAGGLAGDVEQFF
v_gene: TRBV7-2; abundance: NA; d_gene: TRBD1; j_gene: TRBJ2-7; CDR3nt: TGTGCCAGCAAGCCGGGACAGACCTACGAGCAGTACTTC; CDR3aa: CASKPGQTYEQYF
v_gene: TRBV9; abundance: once; d_gene: TRBD2; j_gene: TRBJ2-3; CDR3nt: TGTGCCAGCAGCGATGACAGCGGGGGGATCGGGGCCACAGATACGCAGTATTTT; CDR3aa: CASSDDSGGIGATDTQYF
v_gene: TRBV30; abundance: NA; d_gene: TRBD2; j_gene: TRBJ2-1; CDR3nt: TGTGCCTCAACACTAGCGGGGGATTACAATGAGCAGTTCTTC; CDR3aa: CASTLAGDYNEQFF
v_gene: TRBV15; abundance: NA; d_gene: TRBD2; j_gene: TRBJ2-4; CDR3nt: TGTGCCACCAGCAGAGAATATGCTAGCGGGCTTCAAGCCAAAAACATTCAGTACTTC; CDR3aa: CATSREYASGLQAKNIQYF
v_gene: TRBV7-9; abundance: NA; d_gene: NA; j_gene: TRBJ2-1; CDR3nt: TGTGCCAGCAGCTTCAGGGGGGGGACCTACAATGAGCAGTTCTTC; CDR3aa: CASSFRGGTYNEQFF
v_gene: TRBV2; abundance: NA; d_gene: NA; j_gene: TRBJ1-1; CDR3nt: TGTGCCAGCTCGGGTCAACCGGGGAACACTGAAGCTTTCTTT; CDR3aa: CASSGQPGNTEAFF
v_gene: TRBV6-2/TRBV6-3; abundance: NA; d_gene: NA; j_gene: TRBJ1-6; CDR3nt: TGTGCCAGCAGTCTAGTTGCGGGGAATTCACCCCTCCACTTT; CDR3aa: CASSLVAGNSPLHF
v_gene: TRBV6-5; abundance: NA; d_gene: NA; j_gene: TRBJ2-7; CDR3nt: TGTGCCAGCACGAACTCTTACAGCTCCTACGAGCAGTACTTC; CDR3aa: CASTNSYSSYEQYF
v_gene: TRBV10-2; abundance: NA; d_gene: NA; j_gene: TRBJ1-1; CDR3nt: TGCGCCAGCGGGAGAATAAACACTGAAGCTTTCTTT; CDR3aa: CASGRINTEAFF
v_gene: TRBV6-4; abundance: NA; d_gene: NA; j_gene: TRBJ2-1; CDR3nt: TGTGCCAGCAGTGATGGGGGGGCCAGTGGTGAGCAGTTCTTC; CDR3aa: CASSDGGASGEQFF
v_gene: TRBV25-1; abundance: NA; d_gene: TRBD2; j_gene: TRBJ2-3; CDR3nt: TGTGCCAGCAGTGAGCTAGCGGGGGGCTTCACAGATACGCAGTATTTT; CDR3aa: CASSELAGGFTDTQYF
v_gene: TRBV7-9; abundance: NA; d_gene: NA; j_gene: TRBJ2-5; CDR3nt: TGTGCCAGCAGCCTTGGCGGGGGCCGTCGAGAGACCCAGTACTTC; CDR3aa: CASSLGGGRRETQYF
v_gene: TRBV4-3; abundance: NA; d_gene: NA; j_gene: TRBJ2-7; CDR3nt: TGCGCCAGCAGCCAAGATCGACAGGTCTCCTACGAGCAGTACTTC; CDR3aa: CASSQDRQVSYEQYF
v_gene: TRBV20-1; abundance: NA; d_gene: NA; j_gene: TRBJ1-2; CDR3nt: TGCAGTGCTGGCCGACAGGATGGCTACACCTTC; CDR3aa: CSAGRQDGYTF
v_gene: TRBV2; abundance: NA; d_gene: NA; j_gene: TRBJ1-4; CDR3nt: TGTGCCAGCAGTGATAGCTTCGGGGTAAAACTGTTTTTT; CDR3aa: CASSDSFGVKLFF
v_gene: TRBV27; abundance: NA; d_gene: TRBD1; j_gene: TRBJ1-3; CDR3nt: TGTGCCAGCAGTTTAGACAGGGGCTGCACTGGAAACACCATATATTTT; CDR3aa: CASSLDRGCTGNTIYF
v_gene: TRBV5-6; abundance: NA; d_gene: NA; j_gene: TRBJ2-7; CDR3nt: TGTGCCAGCAGCTTGCAGGGGAAGTCTTCCTACGAGCAGTACTTC; CDR3aa: CASSLQGKSSYEQYF
v_gene: TRBV9; abundance: NA; d_gene: NA; j_gene: TRBJ1-3; CDR3nt: TGTGCCAGCAGCCCCCGTGTGGGAACGACCCAAAACACCATATATTTT; CDR3aa: CASSPRVGTTQNTIYF
v_gene: TRBV9; abundance: NA; d_gene: TRBD2; j_gene: TRBJ2-1; CDR3nt: TGTGCCAGCAGCACCTCAGCGGGGGCTTACTACAATGAGCAGTTCTTC; CDR3aa: CASSTSAGAYYNEQFF
v_gene: TRBV3-1/TRBV3-2; abundance: NA; d_gene: NA; j_gene: TRBJ1-5; CDR3nt: TGTGCCAGCAGCCAGGGGGCAAGACAGCCCCAGCATTTT; CDR3aa: CASSQGARQPQHF
v_gene: TRBV28; abundance: NA; d_gene: NA; j_gene: TRBJ1-6; CDR3nt: TGTGCCAGCAGCCCCGGACAGAGCTCCTATAATTCACCCCTCCACTTT; CDR3aa: CASSPGQSSYNSPLHF
v_gene: TRBV18; abundance: NA; d_gene: NA; j_gene: TRBJ2-7; CDR3nt: TGTGCCAGCTCACCAGGGGGGACAGCCTACGAGCAGTACTTC; CDR3aa: CASSPGGTAYEQYF
v_gene: TRBV2; abundance: NA; d_gene: NA; j_gene: TRBJ2-7; CDR3nt: TGTGCCAGCACCAACCCCTACACGATATCCTACGAGCAGTACTTC; CDR3aa: CASTNPYTISYEQYF
v_gene: TRBV7-2; abundance: NA; d_gene: NA; j_gene: TRBJ2-2; CDR3nt: TGTGCCAGCAGCTTAGCCCGCGAGAGAACCGGGGAGCTGTTTTTT; CDR3aa: CASSLARERTGELFF
v_gene: TRBV6-5; abundance: NA; d_gene: NA; j_gene: TRBJ1-2; CDR3nt: TGTGCCAGCACCCCCCGCGTTGGTGGGCTCTATGGCTACACCTTC; CDR3aa: CASTPRVGGLYGYTF
v_gene: TRBV7-9; abundance: NA; d_gene: NA; j_gene: TRBJ1-2; CDR3nt: TGTGCCAGCAGCCCATTGGGCGCGTTTGACAAAGCGACTAACTATGGCTACACCTTC; CDR3aa: CASSPLGAFDKATNYGYTF
v_gene: TRBV6-2/TRBV6-3; abundance: once; d_gene: TRBD1; j_gene: TRBJ2-7; CDR3nt: TGTGCCAGCAGTTACACCCTTTGGGACAGCGAGAGCTCCTACGAGCAGTACTTC; CDR3aa: CASSYTLWDSESSYEQYF
v_gene: TRBV19; abundance: NA; d_gene: NA; j_gene: TRBJ1-5; CDR3nt: TGTGCCAGTAGTATAGGGGGTTACGGCAATCAGCCCCAGCATTTT; CDR3aa: CASSIGGYGNQPQHF
v_gene: TRBV2; abundance: NA; d_gene: TRBD1; j_gene: TRBJ1-1; CDR3nt: TGTGCCAGCACCACGGGACAGGATACTGAAGCTTTCTTT; CDR3aa: CASTTGQDTEAFF
v_gene: TRBV4-3; abundance: NA; d_gene: NA; j_gene: TRBJ1-6; CDR3nt: TGCGCCAGCAGCCCTCAAGGGAATAATTCACCCCTCCACTTT; CDR3aa: CASSPQGNNSPLHF
v_gene: TRBV9; abundance: NA; d_gene: NA; j_gene: TRBJ1-1; CDR3nt: TGTGCCAGCAGCCCTCGGTCCACGGCGTTGGTATCAAACACTGAAGCTTTCTTT; CDR3aa: CASSPRSTALVSNTEAFF